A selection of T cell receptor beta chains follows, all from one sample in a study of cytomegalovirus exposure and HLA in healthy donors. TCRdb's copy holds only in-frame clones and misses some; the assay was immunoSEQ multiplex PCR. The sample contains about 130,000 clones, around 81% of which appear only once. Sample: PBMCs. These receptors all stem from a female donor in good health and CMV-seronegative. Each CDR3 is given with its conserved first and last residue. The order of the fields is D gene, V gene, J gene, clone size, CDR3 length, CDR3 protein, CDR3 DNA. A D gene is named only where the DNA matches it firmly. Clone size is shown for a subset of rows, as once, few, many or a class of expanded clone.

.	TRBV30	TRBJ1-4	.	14	CAWRALGTNEKLFF	TGTGCCTGGAGAGCGTTGGGAACTAATGAAAAACTGTTTTTT
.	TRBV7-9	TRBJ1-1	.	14	CASSSGSPNTEAFF	TGTGCCAGCAGCTCCGGGAGCCCGAACACTGAAGCTTTCTTT
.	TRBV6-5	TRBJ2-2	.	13	CASSRDITGELFF	TGTGCCAGCAGCCGGGACATAACCGGGGAGCTGTTTTTT
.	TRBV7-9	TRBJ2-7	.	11	CAAGRSYEQYF	TGTGCCGCGGGTCGCTCCTACGAGCAGTACTTC
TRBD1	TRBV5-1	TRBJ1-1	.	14	CASSPETGGTEAFF	TGCGCCAGCAGCCCGGAGACAGGGGGCACTGAAGCTTTCTTT
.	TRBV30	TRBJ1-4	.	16	CAWRPPQGLVNEKLFF	TGTGCCTGGAGGCCCCCTCAGGGGCTAGTAAATGAAAAACTGTTTTTT
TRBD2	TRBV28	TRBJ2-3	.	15	CASSIGLAGVDTQYF	TGTGCCAGCAGTATCGGACTAGCGGGAGTGGATACGCAGTATTTT
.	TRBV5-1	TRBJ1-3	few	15	CASRGTETSGNTIYF	TGCGCCAGCAGGGGTACGGAGACCTCTGGAAACACCATATATTTT
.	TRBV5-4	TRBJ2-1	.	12	CASSPNLGAQFF	TGTGCCAGCAGCCCTAACTTGGGGGCTCAGTTCTTC
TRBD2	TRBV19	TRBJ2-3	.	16	CASSTAGGPSTDTQYF	TGTGCCAGTAGTACAGCGGGAGGGCCTAGCACAGATACGCAGTATTTT
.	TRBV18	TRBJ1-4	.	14	CASSRGGNDEKLFF	TGTGCCAGCTCCCGAGGGGGAAACGATGAAAAACTGTTTTTT
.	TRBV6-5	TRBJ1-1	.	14	CASSKQTGITEAFF	TGTGCCAGCAGCAAACAGACAGGCATCACTGAAGCTTTCTTT
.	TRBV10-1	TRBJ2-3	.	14	CASSDAGGTDTQYF	TGCGCCAGCAGTGACGCTGGAGGCACAGATACGCAGTATTTT
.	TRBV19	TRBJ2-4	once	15	CASSSLQGEKNIQYF	TGTGCCAGTAGCTCCTTACAGGGAGAGAAAAACATTCAGTACTTC
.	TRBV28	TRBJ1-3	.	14	CASSLPQVGNTIYF	TGTGCCAGCAGTTTACCCCAGGTGGGCAACACCATATATTTT
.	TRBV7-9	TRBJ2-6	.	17	CASSLASTPSGANVLTF	TGTGCCAGCAGCTTAGCTAGTACCCCCTCTGGGGCCAACGTCCTGACTTTC
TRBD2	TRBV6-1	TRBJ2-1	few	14	CAIHAGEPYNEQFF	TGTGCCATCCACGCGGGGGAACCGTACAATGAGCAGTTCTTC
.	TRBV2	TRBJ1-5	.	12	CASSDGNQPQHF	TGTGCCAGCAGTGACGGTAATCAGCCCCAGCATTTT
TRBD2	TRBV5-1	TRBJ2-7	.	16	CASSPYGTSVSYEQYF	TGCGCCAGCAGCCCTTACGGGACTAGCGTTTCCTACGAGCAGTACTTC
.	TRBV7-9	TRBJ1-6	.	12	CASSSFNSPLHF	TGTGCCAGCAGCTCATTCAATTCACCCCTCCACTTT
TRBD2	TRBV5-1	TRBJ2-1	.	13	CASSPGGQNEQFF	TGCGCCAGCAGCCCGGGAGGGCAAAATGAGCAGTTCTTC
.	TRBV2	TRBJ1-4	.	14	CASSLQGANEKLFF	TGTGCCAGCAGCCTACAGGGAGCTAATGAAAAACTGTTTTTT
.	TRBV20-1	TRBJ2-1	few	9	CSAGSEQFF	TGCAGTGCCGGTAGTGAGCAGTTCTTC
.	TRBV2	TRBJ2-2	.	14	CASSEAGYTGELFF	TGTGCCAGCAGTGAAGCCGGGTACACCGGGGAGCTGTTTTTT
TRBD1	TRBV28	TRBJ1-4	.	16	CASSLGRGQGTEKLFF	TGTGCCAGCAGTTTGGGACGAGGACAGGGAACTGAAAAACTGTTTTTT
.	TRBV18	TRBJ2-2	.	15	CASSRSTGVAGELFF	TGTGCCAGCTCACGCAGTACCGGGGTGGCCGGGGAGCTGTTTTTT
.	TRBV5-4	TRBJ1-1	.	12	CALKQGSTEAFF	TGTGCCTTAAAGCAGGGAAGCACTGAAGCTTTCTTT
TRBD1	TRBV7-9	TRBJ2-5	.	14	CASSSDRVRETQYF	TGTGCCAGCAGCTCGGACAGGGTGAGGGAGACCCAGTACTTC
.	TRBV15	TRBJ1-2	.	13	CATSPTGPYGYTF	TGTGCCACCAGCCCGACAGGACCTTATGGCTACACCTTC
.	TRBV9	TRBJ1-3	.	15	CASSRVSGSGNTIYF	TGTGCCAGCAGCCGCGTAAGTGGCTCTGGAAACACCATATATTTT
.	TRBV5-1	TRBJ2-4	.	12	CASSLEAGAQYF	TGCGCCAGCAGCTTGGAGGCAGGGGCTCAGTACTTC
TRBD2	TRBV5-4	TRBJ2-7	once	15	CASSLGASGVYEQYF	TGTGCCAGCAGCCTCGGAGCTAGCGGGGTCTACGAGCAGTACTTC
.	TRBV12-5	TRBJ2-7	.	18	CASGSDRVGSGLPYEQYF	TGTGCTAGTGGTTCTGACAGGGTAGGTAGCGGCCTACCCTACGAGCAGTACTTC
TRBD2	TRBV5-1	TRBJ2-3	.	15	CASSFSGTSTDTQYF	TGCGCCAGCAGTTTTAGCGGGACTAGCACAGATACGCAGTATTTT
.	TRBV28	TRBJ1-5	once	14	CASTAGGGNQPQHF	TGTGCCAGCACCGCTGGAGGCGGAAATCAGCCCCAGCATTTT
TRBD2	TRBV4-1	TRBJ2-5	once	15	CASSQYGLAGETQYF	TGCGCCAGCAGCCAATACGGACTAGCGGGGGAGACCCAGTACTTC
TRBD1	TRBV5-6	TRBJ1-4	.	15	CASSSPGQGLFRLFF	TGTGCCAGCAGCTCGCCGGGACAGGGCCTTTTTCGGCTGTTTTTT
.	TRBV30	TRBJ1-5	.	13	CAWSAGGGQPQHF	TGTGCCTGGAGCGCTGGGGGAGGGCAGCCCCAGCATTTT
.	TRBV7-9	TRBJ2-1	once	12	CASSPRGSEQFF	TGTGCCAGCAGCCCCCGGGGATCCGAGCAGTTCTTC
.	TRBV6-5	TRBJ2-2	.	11	CASSSAGELFF	TGTGCCAGCAGTTCGGCCGGGGAGCTGTTTTTT
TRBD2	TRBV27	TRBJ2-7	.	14	CASRGSGKSYEQYF	TGTGCCAGTCGGGGTAGCGGGAAATCCTACGAGCAGTACTTC
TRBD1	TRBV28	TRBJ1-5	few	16	CASSYRGAGSIQPQHF	TGTGCCAGCAGTTACAGGGGTGCGGGGTCAATTCAGCCCCAGCATTTT
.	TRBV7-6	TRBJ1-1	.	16	CASSKIVSGIGAEAFF	TGTGCCAGCAGCAAAATAGTATCAGGGATAGGGGCTGAAGCTTTCTTT
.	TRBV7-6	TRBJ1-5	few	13	CASSLGGREPQHF	TGTGCCAGCAGCTTAGGAGGGAGGGAGCCCCAGCATTTT
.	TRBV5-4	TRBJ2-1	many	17	CASSGSLGLSSYNEQFF	TGTGCCAGCAGCGGATCGTTGGGCCTCAGCTCCTACAATGAGCAGTTCTTC